This T cell receptor (beta chain) was sequenced for a study of T-cell memory formation after mild COVID-19. The CDR3 runs to 15 residues. Unmatched junction bases numbered 10, after V lost 2 bases and J lost 3 bases. The germline V gene has CDR1 GTSNPN and CDR2 SVGIG (reference sequence). TCRdb used MiXCR to reprocess the 5' RACE reads, holding one entry per CDR3 protein. The sample holds approximately 350,000 distinct CDR3 sequences, 25% to 30% seen once. This clonotype has just a few counts. The chain joins TRBV30 to TRBJ2-7, with 7 bases matching TRBD2. The sample comprised PBMCs or a T cell subset sorted from them (not recorded which). This TCR came from an adult woman who had mild COVID-19 (a few samples of this study predate the infection). Cell type and time point are not known. The CDR3 reads CAWSSSGAADYEQYF. The CDR3 DNA reads TGTGCCTGGAGTTCAAGCGGGGCAGCCGACTACGAGCAGTACTTC.